The 19 T cell receptor beta chains below all came from one sample that was sequenced in a study of blood T cell repertoires in COVID-19. Sequencing was performed with immunoSEQ multiplex PCR; in TCRdb, only in-frame clones are kept and a portion is missing. The sample includes about 120,000 clones, 80% to 90% of them seen just once. The sample taken for sequencing was peripheral blood. The receptors were gathered from an elderly man with active or convalescent COVID-19.

This clone was recorded once. J is TRBJ1-3 and V is TRBV6-5; the D is unclear. The CDR3 runs to 13 residues. Germline V lookup: CDR1 MNHEY, CDR2 SVGAGI. V lost 10 bases and J lost 3, with 13 bases in between. In DNA form, the CDR3 reads TGTGCCACCCGGCGGTCGGGTGGAAACACCATATATTTT. It encodes CATRRSGGNTIYF.

V gene TRBV5-1 combines with J gene TRBJ1-1; D might be TRBD1 (6 bases). The CDR3 is 14 amino acids. Germline V gene lookup returns CDR1 SGHRS and CDR2 YFSETQ. Trimming left V 4 bases short and J 1 base short, with 11 bases between. CDR3 protein: CASSETGPNTEAFF. In DNA form, the CDR3 reads TGCGCCAGCAGCGAAACAGGGCCGAACACTGAAGCTTTCTTT.

This clone appeared a few times. This rearrangement joins TRBV7-2 to TRBJ1-4, with 8 nucleotides matching TRBD1. V lost 5 bases and J lost 5; bases outside the gene matches: 7. The CDR3 loop spans 15 amino acids. Per the germline V gene, CDR1 is SGHTA and CDR2 is FQGNSA. In DNA form, the CDR3 reads TGTGCCAGCAGCCCTCAGACAGGGGTAAATGAAAAACTGTTTTTT. Its protein is CASSPQTGVNEKLFF.

J is TRBJ1-4 and V is TRBV30; D is perhaps TRBD1 (6 bases). Trimming took 0 bases from V and 8 from J, leaving 13 bases between them. This CDR3 contains 14 residues. Germline values: CDR1 GTSNPN, CDR2 SVGIG (reference sequence). In DNA, the CDR3 is TGTGCCTGGAGTGTAGGGGGGGCCGCGGAAAAACTGTTTTTT. Residues: CAWSVGGAAEKLFF.

The chain employs TRBV9 and TRBJ2-1; D gene ambiguous. Trimming took off 0 bases at V and 8 bases at J, with 12 bases between the two ends. CDR1 is SGDLS, CDR2 YYNGEE, per germline. This CDR3 has 14 residues. CDR3 in DNA: TGTGCCAGCAGCGTAGGTTGGAACCGGGATGAGCAGTTCTTC. It encodes CASSVGWNRDEQFF.

This clone was seen only a few times. The V gene is TRBV11-2, the J gene TRBJ1-2; TRBD1 matches 7 bases. Per germline, CDR1 SGHAT and CDR2 FQNNGV. Trimming at V came to 1 base and at J to 0 bases, leaving 8 bases not matched to a gene. The CDR3 covers 17 residues. CDR3 sequence (DNA): TGTGCCAGCAGCTTAGTACAGGGGAGAACGACTAACTATGGCTACACCTTC. This translates into CASSLVQGRTTNYGYTF.

V and J are TRBV19 and TRBJ2-7, with D perhaps matching TRBD1 (5 bases). Germline V gene lookup returns CDR1 LNHDA and CDR2 SQIVND (reference sequence). Trimming pared 4 bases from V and 6 bases from J, leaving 16 bases between. The CDR3 covers 14 residues. This CDR3 is CASSTPGSGREQYF. In DNA form, the CDR3 reads TGTGCCAGTAGTACGCCGGGCTCAGGGCGCGAGCAGTACTTC.

The chain employs TRBV6-5 and TRBJ2-3; 7 nucleotides align to TRBD2. From germline, CDR1 is MNHEY and CDR2 SVGAGI. With V trimmed by 0 bases and J by 2 bases, 5 bases remained unmatched. The CDR3 sequence is 16 residues long. CDR3 nucleotides: TGTGCCAGCAGTTACTCGTCTAGCGGATACACAGATACGCAGTATTTT. Translating gives CASSYSSSGYTDTQYF.

V and J are TRBV19 and TRBJ2-1; D might be TRBD2 (7 bases). Germline V lookup: CDR1 LNHDA, CDR2 SQIVND (reference sequence). Trimming removed 3 bases from V and 5 bases from J, with 17 bases in between. The CDR3 is made up of 16 amino acids. The CDR3 sequence is CASSIVRGAMDNEQFF. CDR3 coding DNA: TGTGCCAGTAGTATTGTTCGGGGGGCGATGGACAATGAGCAGTTCTTC.

The chain joins TRBV7-8 to TRBJ1-1; 8 positions match TRBD1. The CDR3 length is 15 residues. The V and J ends lost 5 bases and 3 bases, in that order; junction bases with no gene match: 8. Germline V lookup: CDR1 SGHVS, CDR2 FQNEAQ. Written as DNA, the CDR3 is TGTGCCAGCAGCCCCCGACAGGGGAGGGACACTGAAGCTTTCTTT. Translation gives CASSPRQGRDTEAFF.

CDR3 bases: TGTGCCAGTAGTACCAGGACTAGCGGGGACACAGATACGCAGTATTTT. Its protein product is CASSTRTSGDTDTQYF. V usage is TRBV19 and J usage is TRBJ2-3; TRBD2 agrees at 12 bases. J lost 2 bases, V lost 4 bases, and 4 bases had no gene match. Germline V gene lookup returns CDR1 LNHDA and CDR2 SQIVND (reference sequence). The CDR3 covers 16 residues.

The chain carries TRBV3-1 (or the pseudogene TRBV3-2) and TRBJ2-5; D not resolved. The ends were cut back, 2 bases at V and 2 bases at J, with 9 bases in the middle. This CDR3 comprises 14 residues. The germline V gene has CDR1 LGHDT and CDR2 YNNKEL (reference sequence). The CDR3 sequence is CASSQNQDQETQYF. The CDR3 nucleotides read TGTGCCAGCAGCCAAAACCAGGATCAAGAGACCCAGTACTTC.

The chain couples TRBV12-5 to TRBJ2-1; D unclear. Germline CDR1 and CDR2: LGHNT and FRNRAP. The CDR3 runs 13 residues. Trimming took 5 bases from V and 4 from J, leaving 9 bases between them. CDR3 DNA sequence: TGTGCTAGTGGTCTGGACGGGTACAATGAGCAGTTCTTC. Its protein product is CASGLDGYNEQFF. Supplemented by reference TRBV12-5 and TRBJ2-1, the full variable domain reads DARVTQTPRHKVTEMGQEVTMRCQPILGHNTVFWYRQTMMQGLELLAYFRNRAPLDDSGMPKDRFSAEMPDATLATLKIQPSEPRDSAVYFCASGLDGYNEQFFGPGTRLTVL.

The chain combines TRBV12-3 or TRBV12-4 with TRBJ2-1; 7 bases match TRBD1. J lost 9 bases, V lost 6 bases, and 5 bases had no gene match. The CDR3 is 12 residues long. As DNA, the CDR3 is TGTGCCAGCAGGCCCACAGGGGTTGAGCAGTTCTTC. This codes for CASRPTGVEQFF.

This chain uses TRBV25-1 with TRBJ1-6; D might be TRBD1 (5 bases). CDR3 size: 16 residues. Germline CDR1 MGHDK, CDR2 SYGVNS. Trimming left V 8 bases short and J 6 bases short, with 20 bases between. The CDR3 DNA is TGTGCCAGCCTTATTTGCCGGGGGGATTTTAATTCACCCCTCCACTTT. Protein sequence: CASLICRGDFNSPLHF.

The chain carries TRBV6-1 and TRBJ1-5; D not resolved. The germline V gene has CDR1 MNHNS and CDR2 SASEGT. The CDR3 is 16 amino acids. The ends were cut back, 2 bases at V and 1 base at J, with 12 bases in the middle. The DNA for the CDR3 is TGTGCCAGCAGTGAAAATCGAGGGTTAAGCAATCAGCCCCAGCATTTT. This codes for CASSENRGLSNQPQHF.

This sequence joins TRBV2 and TRBJ1-6; unclear D gene. Germline V gene sequence: CDR1 SNHLY, CDR2 FYNNEI. V was trimmed by 3 bases and J by 6 bases, leaving 15 bases between them. The CDR3 has 16 amino acids. The CDR3 DNA reads TGTGCCAGCAGTGACGGTGGCGAGCGGACTAATTCACCCCTCCACTTT. It is translated as CASSDGGERTNSPLHF.

CDR3 sequence: CASSYETGDNSPLHF. The CDR3 nucleotides are TGTGCCAGCAGTTACGAGACAGGGGATAATTCACCCCTCCACTTT. The J gene is TRBJ1-6, the V gene TRBV6-2 or TRBV6-3; 8 positions agree with TRBD1. Germline V gene lookup returns CDR1 MNHEY and CDR2 SVGEGT. CDR3 size: 15 residues. The junction had 2 bases not matched to a gene; V was cut back by 2 bases and J by 5 bases.

The CDR3 region is CASSPPSGGTQETQYF. The CDR3, as DNA: TGTGCCAGCTCACCACCTAGCGGGGGGACTCAAGAGACCCAGTACTTC. The chain links TRBV18 to TRBJ2-5; 10 bases fit TRBD2. The CDR3 sequence is 16 residues long. Unmatched junction bases numbered 3, after V lost 0 bases and J lost 2 bases. The germline gives CDR1 KGHSH, CDR2 LQKENI.